The rows below give T cell receptor beta chains drawn from one sample of a study of T cells of healthy individuals. One entry per CDR3 protein, called by TCRdb with MiXCR from the 5' RACE reads. This sample yields roughly 87,000 distinct CDR3 sequences, of which roughly 15% are seen a single time; roughly 6.1% belongs to the top ten. The receptors here all came from a human donor in good health. Both conserved end residues are part of each CDR3. Fields, in order: J gene, V gene, CDR3 protein.

TRBJ2-5,TRBV20-1,CSAGKGGPQETQYF
TRBJ1-2,TRBV14,CASSRQAYYGYTF
TRBJ2-7,TRBV5-1,CASSPGQGSVYEQYF
TRBJ2-5,TRBV29-1,CSGGGGYQETQYF
TRBJ2-2,TRBV28,CASSEGAPGQGASNTGELFF
TRBJ1-1,TRBV4-3,CASSRTGADEAFF
TRBJ2-7,TRBV20-1,CSARTAAYEQYF
TRBJ2-7,TRBV3-1,CASSLGRSYEQYF
.,TRBV7-2,CASSSSTYISNQPQYF
TRBJ2-3,TRBV7-3,CASSVAGGFTDTQYF
TRBJ2-1,TRBV29-1,CSVYGTSNHNEQFF
TRBJ2-1,TRBV7-9,CASSLAMGSPNEQFF
TRBJ2-2,TRBV20-1,CSARRRGAWTGELFF
TRBJ2-5,TRBV27,CASRRALQETQYF
TRBJ2-7,TRBV19,CASSIARQHEQYF
TRBJ1-1,TRBV7-9,CASSFQGWGNTEAFF
TRBJ2-3,TRBV7-2,CASSADSFSSTDTQYF
TRBJ2-3,TRBV20-1,CSARDGPEADTQYF
TRBJ1-1,TRBV30,CAWIQGGNTEAFF
TRBJ2-7,TRBV20-1,CSARDRRTPYEQYF
TRBJ2-7,TRBV7-2,CASQMRGSLSSYEQYF
TRBJ2-6,TRBV6-2/TRBV6-3,CASRKTGISGANVLTF
TRBJ2-3,TRBV20-1,CSARDRGATDTQYF
TRBJ2-3,TRBV11-2,CASSPSYGSGLTDTQYF
TRBJ1-3,TRBV6-7,CASSLKGRTGNTIYF
TRBJ1-5,TRBV6-2/TRBV6-3,CASTGVMGSNQPQHF
TRBJ2-3,TRBV7-2,CASRGGGSTDTQYF
TRBJ2-3,TRBV7-2,CASSPMKQTGVATDTQYF
TRBJ2-7,TRBV7-2,CASSLGGDLYF
TRBJ1-3,TRBV6-5,CASSAEGLGGDTIYF
TRBJ2-7,TRBV5-1,CASSLGTGTLSGEQYF
TRBJ2-2,TRBV15,CATSGTGYTGELFF
TRBJ2-7,TRBV20-1,CSARNREYEQYF
TRBJ2-7,TRBV21-1,CASSKKGSGNPSYEQYF
TRBJ2-3,TRBV20-1,CSAREPSGGAADTQYF
TRBJ2-5,TRBV20-1,CSARRTSGGETQYF
TRBJ1-5,TRBV19,CASSTPPGTGNNQPQHF
TRBJ2-5,TRBV6-1,CASSEAGVYGSQYF
TRBJ2-7,TRBV6-5,CASSCGQGGQYF
TRBJ1-1,TRBV19,CASSGAMNTEAFF
TRBJ1-5,TRBV10-2,CASRGGVNQPQHF
TRBJ2-7,TRBV27,CASSLIQEGIYEQYF
TRBJ2-7,TRBV28,CASSLVLAGGDEQYF
TRBJ1-1,TRBV3-1,CASSPYAGGNTEAFF
TRBJ2-5,TRBV5-4,CASHDRQETQYF
TRBJ1-4,TRBV25-1,CASSEIPQTSTNEKLFF
TRBJ2-7,TRBV3-1,CASSLGLAGVISYEQYF
TRBJ2-1,TRBV10-3,CAIRGSSGHLFDEQFF
TRBJ2-7,TRBV6-5,CASSSINSYEQYF
TRBJ2-7,TRBV4-1,CASSPDPAGEQYF
TRBJ2-1,TRBV7-2,CASSLSGGRDEQFF
TRBJ2-3,TRBV10-3,CAISEPKGQGLDTQYF
TRBJ2-7,TRBV6-5,CASGDRVQGQYF
TRBJ2-3,TRBV4-3,CASSPRDTDTQYF
TRBJ1-5,TRBV12-3/TRBV12-4,CASSQATGPQHF